This TCR beta chain emerged from a study of spatial heterogeneity in lung cancer. In its sample, this clonotype ranks as medium-sized. TCRdb re-called the 5' RACE reads with MiXCR, one entry per CDR3 protein. The sample lists about 1,600 distinct CDR3 sequences, 5.3% occurring once. Trimming at V came to 3 bases and at J to 0 bases, leaving 6 bases not matched to a gene. This CDR3 spans 15 amino acids. Germline V CDR1 and CDR2: DFQATT, SNEGSKA (reference sequence). Time point given: sample taken at primary tumor resection. Donors were about 70 untreated early-stage non-small cell lung cancer patients. Whole RNA from tumor, nontumor lung or frozen PBMC was sequenced unsorted.

This sample comprised normal lung tissue next to the tumor, obtained at surgery. The genes are TRBV20-1 and TRBJ2-7; 9 positions agree with TRBD2. The sequence was collected from a female donor with early-stage non-small cell lung cancer. The CDR3 loop reads CSASPRAGGSYEQYF. The CDR3 region has the DNA TGCAGTGCTAGTCCACGAGCGGGGGGCTCCTACGAGCAGTACTTC.